These 20 T cell receptor beta chains originate from one sample sequenced in a study of cytomegalovirus exposure and HLA in healthy donors. PCR involved 60 Vbeta and 13 Jbeta primers. Here immunoSEQ multiplex PCR was the method, and the copy in TCRdb shows in-frame clones only, minus some. The data show more than 95,000 clones, 70% to 85% seen once. Sequenced input: PBMCs. These receptor sequences come from a woman between 50 and 59 years old in good health and CMV-seronegative.

The V call is TRBV7-8, the J call TRBJ2-1; 7 positions match TRBD2. In germline, CDR1 is SGHVS, CDR2 FQNEAQ. CDR3 size: 15 residues. The V and J ends lost 4 bases and 6 bases, in that order; junction bases with no gene match: 9. The CDR3 loop reads CASSWAGVGSNEQFF. The CDR3 bases are TGTGCCAGCAGCTGGGCGGGAGTGGGTAGCAATGAGCAGTTCTTC. Together with reference TRBV7-8 and TRBJ2-1, the CDR3 gives the full variable domain: GAGVSQSPRYKVAKRGQDVALRCDPISGHVSLFWYQQALGQGPEFLTYFQNEAQLDKSGLPSDRFFAERPEGSVSTLKIQRTQQEDSAVYLCASSWAGVGSNEQFFGPGTRLTVL.

The CDR3 coding sequence is TGTGCCACCAGCAGCCCCGAGGGGAGGGTGGCTTTCTTT. Its translation is CATSSPEGRVAFF. The chain is built from TRBV15 and TRBJ1-1, with a possible D match to TRBD1 (5 bases). V lost 3 bases and J 11 bases, leaving 16 bases between the germline ends. CDR1 LNHNV and CDR2 YYDKDF come from the germline V gene (reference sequence). The CDR3 is 13 residues long.

This chain connects TRBV30 to TRBJ2-1, with D maybe TRBD2 (6 bases). The CDR3 length is 14 residues. CDR1 is GTSNPN and CDR2 is SVGIG in the germline V gene (reference sequence). With 2 bases removed from V and 1 base from J, the gap between germline ends came to 9 bases. The CDR3 DNA follows: TGTGCCTGGAGTAGGGGAGGTTCCTACAATGAGCAGTTCTTC. This sequence encodes CAWSRGGSYNEQFF.

The V gene is TRBV2, the J gene TRBJ2-5; 14 positions agree with TRBD2. The V gene end was trimmed by 6 bases and the J gene end by 5 bases; junction bases not matched to a gene: 11. The germline V gene has CDR1 SNHLY and CDR2 FYNNEI. The CDR3 runs to 17 residues. CDR3 DNA: TGTGCCAGCAGCTACGGGACTAGCGGGAGTCGAGGGGAGACCCAGTACTTC. Encoded protein: CASSYGTSGSRGETQYF.

As regards this clone: Within the sample, other DNA sequences also encode this same CDR3. The chain combines TRBV4-3 with TRBJ2-6; no firm D call. The CDR3 extends over 16 amino acids. The V end lost 0 bases, the J end lost 1 base, and 7 bases lay between the germline ends. Germline V CDR1 and CDR2: LGHNA, YSLEER. CDR3 loop: CASSQDAGSGANVLTF. The CDR3 DNA reads as TGCGCCAGCAGCCAAGATGCCGGGTCTGGGGCCAACGTCCTGACTTTC.

The V and J genes are TRBV7-9 and TRBJ2-1, with D maybe TRBD1 (6 bases). CDR3 length: 16 amino acids. V lost 4 bases to trimming and J lost 7 bases, with 20 bases between them. Germline values: CDR1 SEHNR, CDR2 FQNEAQ (reference sequence). CDR3 in amino acids: CASSSYQGREGNEQFF. The CDR3 DNA is TGTGCCAGCAGCTCTTATCAGGGGCGCGAGGGGAATGAGCAGTTCTTC.

This chain links TRBV9 with TRBJ2-1; a possible D gene is TRBD1 (6 bases). The CDR3 loop spans 14 amino acids. V was shortened by 4 bases and J by 7 bases, with 15 bases between the two germline ends. CDR1 SGDLS and CDR2 YYNGEE come from the germline V gene. DNA of the CDR3: TGTGCCAGCAGCACCCGAGCCCAGGGGAATGAGCAGTTCTTC. Translated: CASSTRAQGNEQFF.

This chain connects TRBV30 to TRBJ1-3; maybe TRBD1 (5 bases). The V gene's germline CDR1 is GTSNPN and CDR2 SVGIG (reference sequence). Deletions cut 2 bases from V and 4 bases from J, with 6 bases between. The CDR3 contains 12 residues. The CDR3 spells CAWSPGGNTIYF. The DNA of the CDR3 is TGTGCCTGGAGTCCAGGGGGAAACACCATATATTTT.

J is TRBJ2-6 and V is TRBV7-6; D perhaps matches TRBD1 (6 bases). The V gene's germline CDR1 is SGHVS and CDR2 FNYEAQ. This CDR3 comprises 17 residues. V lost 2 bases to trimming and J lost 2 bases, with 13 bases between them. This CDR3 reads CASSLIPTGTGANVLTF. DNA for the CDR3: TGTGCCAGCAGCTTAATTCCAACAGGGACTGGGGCCAACGTCCTGACTTTC.

The chain joins TRBV27 to TRBJ1-6, with 10 bases lining up with TRBD1. The germline V gene has CDR1 MNHEY and CDR2 SMNVEV (reference sequence). The CDR3 has 15 residues. The ends lost 5 bases at V and 7 bases at J; junction bases unmatched: 5. CDR3 region: CASSPGTGVNSPLHF. The CDR3 bases are TGTGCCAGCAGTCCAGGGACAGGGGTCAATTCACCCCTCCACTTT.

CDR3 region: CASSLAVSGNTQYF. DNA of the CDR3: TGCGCCAGCAGCTTGGCCGTTAGCGGCAATACGCAGTATTTT. The chain carries TRBV5-1 and TRBJ2-3, with a possible D match to TRBD2 (6 bases). The length of the CDR3 is 14 residues. Germline CDR1 reads SGHRS; CDR2 reads YFSETQ. V was trimmed by 0 bases and J by 7 bases, leaving 12 bases between them.

This clone has just one count. The chain couples TRBV6-4 to TRBJ2-5; the match to TRBD1 covers 7 bases. This CDR3 comprises 13 residues. J gave up 9 bases and V 5 bases, and 9 bases lay outside the gene matches. The germline V gene has CDR1 MRHNA and CDR2 SNTAGT. CDR3 sequence: CASSRGPGEAQYF. CDR3 in DNA: TGTGCCAGCAGTAGGGGGCCCGGCGAGGCCCAGTACTTC.

The rearrangement uses TRBV7-6 and TRBJ2-3, with 7 bases aligning to TRBD2. Germline CDR1 SGHVS, CDR2 FNYEAQ. The CDR3 consists of 15 residues. V dropped 5 bases and J dropped 6; count of bases not matched to a gene: 11. This chain's CDR3 is CASSQEVGGTDTQYF. The DNA for the CDR3 is TGTGCCAGCAGCCAAGAGGTGGGAGGGACGGATACGCAGTATTTT.

This clone was found a few times. The chain couples TRBV7-9 to TRBJ2-7; D possibly corresponds to TRBD2 (6 bases). Germline CDR1 and CDR2: SEHNR and FQNEAQ (reference sequence). The CDR3 runs 13 residues. Trimming removed 5 bases at V and 5 bases at J, with 13 bases between. This CDR3 is CASSRGGYNEQYF. For the CDR3, the DNA is TGTGCCAGCAGCCGTGGAGGGTACAACGAGCAGTACTTC. The full variable domain, in which reference TRBV7-9 and TRBJ2-7 provide the parts outside the CDR3, is DTGVSQNPRHKITKRGQNVTFRCDPISEHNRLYWYRQTLGQGPEFLTYFQNEAQLEKSRLLSDRFSAERPKGSFSTLEIQRTEQGDSAMYLCASSRGGYNEQYFGPGTRLTVT.

The chain joins TRBV12-5 to TRBJ2-2; 9 bases agree with TRBD1. Germline V CDR1 and CDR2: LGHNT, FRNRAP. The CDR3 is 15 amino acids. V was clipped by 5 bases and J by 7 bases; unmatched bases: 8. The CDR3 DNA sequence: TGTGCTAGTGGTGTCGACAGGGGGAAGGGCGGGGAGCTGTTTTTT. It specifies CASGVDRGKGGELFF.

The V and J genes are TRBV7-3 and TRBJ2-3, with 7 bases matching TRBD2. The germline V gene encodes CDR1 SGHTA and CDR2 FQGTGA. Trimming removed 4 bases from V and 10 bases from J; junction bases left unmatched: 5. The CDR3 is 12 amino acids. The CDR3 loop is CASSSSSGPQYF. The DNA of the CDR3 is TGTGCCAGCAGCTCCTCTAGCGGACCGCAGTATTTT.

Here the CDR3 reads CASSQDRVIGELFF. The CDR3, as DNA: TGCGCCAGCAGCCAAGATCGGGTCATCGGGGAGCTGTTTTTT. This chain uses TRBV4-3 with TRBJ2-2; D is unclear. Germline CDR1 and CDR2: LGHNA and YSLEER. V was cut by 0 bases and J by 7 bases, with 9 bases left in between. This CDR3 is built from 14 residues.

This chain connects TRBV23-1 to TRBJ2-1, with a tentative D call TRBD1 (6 bases). TRBV23-1 is filed as an ORF, its function uncertain. Trimming pared 4 bases from V and 8 bases from J, leaving 15 bases between. The CDR3 covers 14 residues. For the CDR3, the DNA is TGCGCCAGCAGTCGCACACAGGGTGTGTATGAGCAGTTCTTC. Translated, it gives CASSRTQGVYEQFF.

The chain recombines TRBV27 with TRBJ2-7; D uncertain. V shed 5 bases and J shed 0 bases, with 14 bases lying between them. The CDR3 has 15 amino acids. Germline values: CDR1 MNHEY, CDR2 SMNVEV (reference sequence). This CDR3 is CASSNTTTSSYEQYF. The DNA of the CDR3 is TGTGCCAGCAGTAATACCACCACAAGCTCCTACGAGCAGTACTTC.

The chain combines TRBV9 with TRBJ2-3; TRBD2 aligns across 8 bases. From germline, CDR1 is SGDLS and CDR2 YYNGEE. J lost 4 bases, V lost 3 bases, and 13 bases had no gene match. The CDR3 contains 17 residues. This CDR3 is CASSAAQGLDVADTQYF. The DNA for the CDR3 is TGTGCCAGCAGCGCGGCTCAGGGACTAGATGTCGCAGATACGCAGTATTTT.